A selection of T cell receptor beta chains follows, all from one sample in a study of blood T cell repertoires in COVID-19. TCRdb's table, derived via immunoSEQ multiplex PCR, lists solely in-frame clones and lacks some. Of around 99,000 clones in the sample, 88% were seen once. The material sequenced was peripheral blood. Receptors were obtained from a man aged 45-65 years with active or convalescent COVID-19. CDR3s include the opening cysteine and the closing phenylalanine or tryptophan. The D gene is left open where the match is weak. Clone size, where shown, is once, few, many, or a class for clones that have expanded.

length	D	V	size	J	CDR3	DNA
15	NA	TRBV7-2	once	TRBJ1-3	CASRKQRNSGNTIYF	TGTGCCAGCAGGAAACAGAGAAACTCTGGAAACACCATATATTTT
13	NA	TRBV6-6	NA	TRBJ2-5	CASSYRGGETQYF	TGTGCCAGCAGTTACAGGGGAGGAGAGACCCAGTACTTC
18	TRBD1	TRBV28	NA	TRBJ2-7	CASSRDPGQGASSYEQYF	TGTGCCAGCAGTCGCGACCCGGGACAGGGGGCAAGCTCCTACGAGCAGTACTTC
12	NA	TRBV30	NA	TRBJ1-1	CAWSVASSFSFF	TGTGCCTGGAGTGTAGCTTCTTCCTTCTCTTTCTTT
13	NA	TRBV10-2	NA	TRBJ2-7	CASSEAGAYEQYF	TGCGCCAGCAGTGAGGCAGGCGCCTACGAGCAGTACTTC
11	NA	TRBV27	once	TRBJ2-7	CASSLGGEQYF	TGTGCCAGCAGTCTGGGGGGCGAGCAGTACTTC
14	TRBD1	TRBV5-4	NA	TRBJ1-2	CASSPGQKNYGYTF	TGTGCCAGCAGCCCGGGACAGAAGAACTATGGCTACACCTTC
17	TRBD2	TRBV14	NA	TRBJ2-5	CASSPRTSGRFQETQYF	TGTGCCAGCAGCCCAAGGACTAGCGGGCGTTTCCAAGAGACCCAGTACTTC
15	TRBD1	TRBV28	once	TRBJ2-7	CASSSEGQGRREQYF	TGTGCCAGCAGTTCTGAGGGACAGGGAAGGAGGGAGCAGTACTTC
15	TRBD1	TRBV28	NA	TRBJ2-5	CASREAGGIAETQYF	TGTGCCAGCAGAGAGGCAGGGGGTATCGCAGAGACCCAGTACTTC
15	NA	TRBV4-1	once	TRBJ2-7	CASSQAAVRALEQYF	TGCGCCAGCAGCCAAGCGGCGGTGAGGGCGTTAGAGCAGTACTTC
14	NA	TRBV5-5	NA	TRBJ1-4	CASSWASEGEKLFF	TGTGCCAGCAGCTGGGCCTCGGAGGGTGAAAAACTGTTTTTT
11	NA	TRBV20-1	once	TRBJ2-1	CSARYYNEQFF	TGCAGTGCTAGATACTACAATGAGCAGTTCTTC
15	TRBD1	TRBV7-9	NA	TRBJ2-7	CASSLGRGLTNEQYF	TGTGCCAGCAGCTTGGGCAGGGGGCTGACGAACGAGCAGTACTTC
15	TRBD2	TRBV3-1/TRBV3-2	NA	TRBJ2-5	CASSQDGGVMGTQYF	TGTGCCAGCAGCCAAGATGGGGGGGTCATGGGGACCCAGTACTTC
12	NA	TRBV29-1	NA	TRBJ1-1	CSGLRGGTEAFF	TGCAGCGGTCTAAGGGGGGGCACTGAAGCTTTCTTT
12	NA	TRBV30	NA	TRBJ1-4	CAWRGVNEKLFF	TGTGCCTGGAGAGGAGTGAATGAAAAACTGTTTTTT
13	NA	TRBV20-1	NA	TRBJ2-3	CSASGAIRDTQYF	TGCAGTGCTAGTGGGGCGATTAGGGATACGCAGTATTTT
15	TRBD2	TRBV10-3	few	TRBJ2-7	CAISDGTSGSYEQYF	TGTGCCATCAGTGACGGGACTAGCGGGAGTTACGAGCAGTACTTC
17	TRBD1	TRBV7-9	NA	TRBJ2-5	CASSYRQGALVGETQYF	TGTGCCAGCAGCTATAGACAGGGGGCTTTGGTGGGAGAGACCCAGTACTTC
14	TRBD1	TRBV25-1	NA	TRBJ2-7	CASSEDRGRHEQYF	TGTGCCAGCAGTGAAGACAGGGGCCGGCACGAGCAGTACTTC
14	NA	TRBV5-1	few	TRBJ2-7	CASSLGQVVNEQYF	TGCGCCAGCAGCTTGGGGCAGGTTGTCAACGAGCAGTACTTC